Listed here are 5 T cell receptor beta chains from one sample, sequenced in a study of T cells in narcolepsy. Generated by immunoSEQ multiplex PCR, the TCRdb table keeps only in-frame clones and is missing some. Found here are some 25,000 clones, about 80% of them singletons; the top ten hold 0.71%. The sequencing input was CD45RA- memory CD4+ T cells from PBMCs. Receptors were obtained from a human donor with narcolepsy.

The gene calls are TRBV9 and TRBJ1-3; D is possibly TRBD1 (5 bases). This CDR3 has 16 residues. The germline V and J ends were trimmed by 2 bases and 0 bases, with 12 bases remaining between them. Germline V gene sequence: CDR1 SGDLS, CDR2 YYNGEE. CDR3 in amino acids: CASSVLPTDSGNTIYF. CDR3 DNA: TGTGCCAGCAGCGTTCTCCCGACAGACTCTGGAAACACCATATATTTT. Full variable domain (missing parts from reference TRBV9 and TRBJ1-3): DSGVTQTPKHLITATGQRVTLRCSPRSGDLSVYWYQQSLDQGLQFLIQYYNGEERAKGNILERFSAQQFPDLHSELNLSSLELGDSALYFCASSVLPTDSGNTIYFGEGSWLTVV.

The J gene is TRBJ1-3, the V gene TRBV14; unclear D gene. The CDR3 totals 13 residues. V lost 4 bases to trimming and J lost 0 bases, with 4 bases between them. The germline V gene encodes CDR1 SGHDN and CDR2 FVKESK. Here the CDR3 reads CASSLNSGNTIYF. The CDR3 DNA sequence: TGTGCCAGCAGCCTTAACTCTGGAAACACCATATATTTT.

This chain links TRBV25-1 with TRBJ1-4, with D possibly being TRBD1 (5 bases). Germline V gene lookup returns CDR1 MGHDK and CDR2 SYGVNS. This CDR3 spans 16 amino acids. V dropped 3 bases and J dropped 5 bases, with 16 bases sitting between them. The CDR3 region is CASSDSGAGSNEKLFF. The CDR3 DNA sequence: TGTGCCAGCAGTGATTCCGGGGCCGGATCGAATGAAAAACTGTTTTTT.

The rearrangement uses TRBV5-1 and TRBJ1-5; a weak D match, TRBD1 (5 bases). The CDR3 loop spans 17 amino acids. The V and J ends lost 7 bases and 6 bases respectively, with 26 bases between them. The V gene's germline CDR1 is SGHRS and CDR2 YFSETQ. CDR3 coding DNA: TGCGCCAGCGGCCTAGGGGCAGGAGTTAACTTAGGTCAGCCCCAGCATTTT. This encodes CASGLGAGVNLGQPQHF.

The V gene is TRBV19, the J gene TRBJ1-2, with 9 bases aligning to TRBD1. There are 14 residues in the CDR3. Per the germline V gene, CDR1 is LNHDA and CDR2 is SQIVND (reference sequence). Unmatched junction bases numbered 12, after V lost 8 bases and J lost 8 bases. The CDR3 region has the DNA TGTGCCAGTGGGGACCCTACAGGGGGCGGAGGCTACACCTTC. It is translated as CASGDPTGGGGYTF.